This T cell receptor beta chain stems from a study of blood T cell repertoires in COVID-19. Authors' methods: Estimated nucleated cell counts came from reference gene primer amplification. Data came from immunoSEQ multiplex PCR; TCRdb stores just in-frame clones and leaves some out. V and J calls and clone size are copied from that table; D and trimming were computed from the DNA. The sample yields about 150,000 clones, 80% seen once. The CDR3 totals 12 residues. V lost 0 bases to trimming and J lost 5 bases, with 4 bases between them. In germline, CDR1 is MDHEN, CDR2 SYDVKM. J is TRBJ1-2 and V is TRBV28; no reliable D call. The sample was peripheral blood. This clonotype was obtained from a man in his fifties or sixties with acute or convalescent COVID-19. The DNA of the CDR3 is TGTGCCAGCAGTTTATGGAGATATGGCTACACCTTC. It is translated as CASSLWRYGYTF.